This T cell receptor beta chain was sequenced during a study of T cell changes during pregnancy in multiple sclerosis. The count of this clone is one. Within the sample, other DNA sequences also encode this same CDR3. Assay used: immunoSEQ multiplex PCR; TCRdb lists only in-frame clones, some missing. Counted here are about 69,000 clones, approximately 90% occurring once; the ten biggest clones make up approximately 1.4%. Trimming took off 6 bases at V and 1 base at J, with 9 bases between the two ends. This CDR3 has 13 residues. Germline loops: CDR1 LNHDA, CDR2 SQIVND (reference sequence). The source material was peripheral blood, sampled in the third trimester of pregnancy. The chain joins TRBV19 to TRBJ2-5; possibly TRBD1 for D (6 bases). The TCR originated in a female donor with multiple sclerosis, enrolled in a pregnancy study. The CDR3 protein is CASSPRGQETQYF. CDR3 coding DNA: TGTGCCAGTAGCCCCAGGGGCCAAGAGACCCAGTACTTC. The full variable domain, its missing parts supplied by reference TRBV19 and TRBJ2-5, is DGGITQSPKYLFRKEGQNVTLSCEQNLNHDAMYWYRQDPGQGLRLIYYSQIVNDFQKGDIAEGYSVSREKKESFPLTVTSAQKNPTAFYLCASSPRGQETQYFGPGTRLLVL.